This is a list of T cell receptor beta chains from one sample in a study of blood T cell repertoires in COVID-19. TCRdb's copy holds only in-frame clones and misses some; the assay was immunoSEQ multiplex PCR. This sample has 110,000 to 150,000 clones; about 80% occur once, and the top ten carry approximately 8%. The specimen sequenced was peripheral blood. These receptors were collected from a human donor in a cohort sampled during active COVID-19. Both conserved end residues are part of each CDR3. D genes are given only for firm matches. Only part of the rows carry a size: once, few, many, or a class if the clone is expanded.

clone_size: few; d_call: TRBD1; v_call: TRBV5-1; j_call: TRBJ2-1; cdr3_nt: TGCGCCAGCAGCTTGGGACGGACAGGGAATGAGCAGTTCTTC; cdr3_aa: CASSLGRTGNEQFF
clone_size: -; d_call: -; v_call: TRBV10-3; j_call: TRBJ2-7; cdr3_nt: TGTGCCATCAGTGAACGGTACGAGCAGTACTTC; cdr3_aa: CAISERYEQYF
clone_size: -; d_call: -; v_call: TRBV10-1; j_call: TRBJ2-1; cdr3_nt: TGCGCCAGCAGTGATTCTAGTTTGAATGAGCAGTTCTTC; cdr3_aa: CASSDSSLNEQFF
clone_size: -; d_call: -; v_call: TRBV6-6; j_call: TRBJ1-5; cdr3_nt: TGTGCCAGCATCGGCCAGGGCATGAGCAATCAGCCCCAGCATTTT; cdr3_aa: CASIGQGMSNQPQHF
clone_size: -; d_call: TRBD2; v_call: TRBV14; j_call: TRBJ2-1; cdr3_nt: TGTGCCAGCAGCCGCCAGACTAGCGGGGGGTACAATGAGCAGTTCTTC; cdr3_aa: CASSRQTSGGYNEQFF
clone_size: -; d_call: -; v_call: TRBV29-1; j_call: TRBJ2-2; cdr3_nt: TGCAGCGCCACAGGTTTAGCGAACACCGGGGAGCTGTTTTTT; cdr3_aa: CSATGLANTGELFF
clone_size: -; d_call: -; v_call: TRBV2; j_call: TRBJ2-5; cdr3_nt: TGTGCCAGCAGTGAAGCGCCGCCGCGGACCCAGTACTTC; cdr3_aa: CASSEAPPRTQYF
clone_size: -; d_call: -; v_call: TRBV5-1; j_call: TRBJ1-2; cdr3_nt: TGCGCCAGCAGCTTGGCGCACTCCCTCGCCTATGGCTACACCTTC; cdr3_aa: CASSLAHSLAYGYTF
clone_size: -; d_call: TRBD1; v_call: TRBV4-1; j_call: TRBJ1-4; cdr3_nt: TGCGCCAGCAGCATACGGACAGGCAACGCGCAAAAACTGTTTTTT; cdr3_aa: CASSIRTGNAQKLFF
clone_size: -; d_call: -; v_call: TRBV7-9; j_call: TRBJ1-2; cdr3_nt: TGTGCCAGCAGCCGCAGTGAGGTTGACTATGGCTACACCTTC; cdr3_aa: CASSRSEVDYGYTF
clone_size: -; d_call: -; v_call: TRBV24-1; j_call: TRBJ2-2; cdr3_nt: TGTGCCACCAGTGACCTCAGCCCGGGTAACACCGGGGAGCTGTTTTTT; cdr3_aa: CATSDLSPGNTGELFF
clone_size: -; d_call: TRBD1; v_call: TRBV6-4; j_call: TRBJ2-7; cdr3_nt: TGTGCCAGCAGTGCGGACAGGGGCTCCTACGAGCAGTACTTC; cdr3_aa: CASSADRGSYEQYF
clone_size: -; d_call: -; v_call: TRBV11-2; j_call: TRBJ1-1; cdr3_nt: TGTGCCAGCAGCTTAACGCGGGGCGGGGTCACTGAAGCTTTCTTT; cdr3_aa: CASSLTRGGVTEAFF
clone_size: -; d_call: -; v_call: TRBV5-4; j_call: TRBJ1-5; cdr3_nt: TGTGCCAGCAGCTATGGGGGCGTCGATCAGCCCCAGCATTTT; cdr3_aa: CASSYGGVDQPQHF
clone_size: -; d_call: -; v_call: TRBV15; j_call: TRBJ2-1; cdr3_nt: TGTGCCACCAGCAGAGATCCCAACAATGAGCAGTTCTTC; cdr3_aa: CATSRDPNNEQFF
clone_size: once; d_call: TRBD1; v_call: TRBV3-1/TRBV3-2; j_call: TRBJ1-2; cdr3_nt: TGTGCCAGCAGCCGGCCGGGACAGGGGGCATATGGCTACACCTTC; cdr3_aa: CASSRPGQGAYGYTF
clone_size: -; d_call: -; v_call: TRBV18; j_call: TRBJ1-1; cdr3_nt: TGTGCCAGCTCACCCCAAGGGGGGGGGCAAACTGAAGCTTTCTTT; cdr3_aa: CASSPQGGGQTEAFF
clone_size: once; d_call: -; v_call: TRBV4-1; j_call: TRBJ1-3; cdr3_nt: TGCGCCAGCAGCCAAGACCCCGACACGTCTGGAAACACCATATATTTT; cdr3_aa: CASSQDPDTSGNTIYF
clone_size: -; d_call: TRBD1; v_call: TRBV2; j_call: TRBJ2-7; cdr3_nt: TGTGCCAGCATCATTGGACAGGGGGCCGAGCAGTACTTC; cdr3_aa: CASIIGQGAEQYF
clone_size: -; d_call: TRBD2; v_call: TRBV5-5; j_call: TRBJ2-7; cdr3_nt: TGTGCCAGCAGCCCTTTCGGGGCGGGGGGAACCTACGAGCAGTACTTC; cdr3_aa: CASSPFGAGGTYEQYF
clone_size: -; d_call: -; v_call: TRBV21-1; j_call: TRBJ2-5; cdr3_nt: TGTGCCAGCAGCAAACCCACGGAGGAAGAGACCCAGTACTTC; cdr3_aa: CASSKPTEEETQYF
clone_size: -; d_call: -; v_call: TRBV4-1; j_call: TRBJ1-2; cdr3_nt: TGCGCCAGCAGCCAAGATTCCGGCGCAGGGTCTAACTATGGCTACACCTTC; cdr3_aa: CASSQDSGAGSNYGYTF
clone_size: -; d_call: -; v_call: TRBV6-1; j_call: TRBJ1-1; cdr3_nt: TGTGCCAGCAGTGAGGGGCAGCTGAAGAGAGCTTTCTTT; cdr3_aa: CASSEGQLKRAFF
clone_size: -; d_call: -; v_call: TRBV6-6; j_call: TRBJ1-2; cdr3_nt: TGTGCCAGCAGTTATACCGGGGACTATGGCTACACCTTC; cdr3_aa: CASSYTGDYGYTF
clone_size: -; d_call: TRBD1; v_call: TRBV13; j_call: TRBJ1-6; cdr3_nt: TGTGCCAGCAGCGCACGGACAGGGGATAATTCACCCCTCCACTTT; cdr3_aa: CASSARTGDNSPLHF
clone_size: once; d_call: -; v_call: TRBV11-2; j_call: TRBJ1-2; cdr3_nt: TGTGCCAGCAGCCCCGGTTCCGGCTACACCTTC; cdr3_aa: CASSPGSGYTF
clone_size: -; d_call: TRBD1; v_call: TRBV7-3; j_call: TRBJ2-1; cdr3_nt: TGTGCCAGCAGCTTCAAGGACAGGCCGGTATACAATGAGCAGTTCTTC; cdr3_aa: CASSFKDRPVYNEQFF
clone_size: -; d_call: -; v_call: TRBV6-5; j_call: TRBJ1-2; cdr3_nt: TGTGCCAGCAGTAGAGACAGTCACGGCTACACCTTC; cdr3_aa: CASSRDSHGYTF
clone_size: -; d_call: TRBD1; v_call: TRBV3-1/TRBV3-2; j_call: TRBJ2-2; cdr3_nt: TGTGCCAGCAGCCAAGCGCCGGGGACAGGGGCCAACGGGGAGCTGTTTTTT; cdr3_aa: CASSQAPGTGANGELFF
clone_size: -; d_call: -; v_call: TRBV19; j_call: TRBJ2-3; cdr3_nt: TGTGCCAGTAGTAGGGGGGTCTACACAGATACGCAGTATTTT; cdr3_aa: CASSRGVYTDTQYF
clone_size: -; d_call: TRBD2; v_call: TRBV10-1; j_call: TRBJ2-3; cdr3_nt: TGCGCCAGCACCGCGGGGGGCCTGGGAGATACGCAGTATTTT; cdr3_aa: CASTAGGLGDTQYF
clone_size: -; d_call: -; v_call: TRBV15; j_call: TRBJ1-1; cdr3_nt: TGTGCCACCAGCAGTGGGCCTCATGAAGCTTTCTTT; cdr3_aa: CATSSGPHEAFF
clone_size: -; d_call: -; v_call: TRBV14; j_call: TRBJ1-2; cdr3_nt: TGTGCCAGCAGCCAAGTAGGGGCCTACAACTATGGCTACACCTTC; cdr3_aa: CASSQVGAYNYGYTF
clone_size: -; d_call: TRBD2; v_call: TRBV4-1; j_call: TRBJ2-1; cdr3_nt: TGCGCCAGCAGCCACAGAGCGGGGGCGACATACAATGAGCAGTTCTTC; cdr3_aa: CASSHRAGATYNEQFF
clone_size: -; d_call: -; v_call: TRBV28; j_call: TRBJ1-2; cdr3_nt: TGTGCCAGCAGTGTCCCGGGACATTACATTGGCTACACCTTC; cdr3_aa: CASSVPGHYIGYTF
clone_size: -; d_call: -; v_call: TRBV5-4; j_call: TRBJ1-6; cdr3_nt: TGTGCCAGCAGCTTGGATGGGGGCGCTTCACCCCTCCACTTT; cdr3_aa: CASSLDGGASPLHF
clone_size: many; d_call: TRBD1; v_call: TRBV5-5; j_call: TRBJ2-2; cdr3_nt: TGTGCCAGCAGCATATACAGGGGGCGGGCGACCGGGGAGCTGTTTTTT; cdr3_aa: CASSIYRGRATGELFF
clone_size: -; d_call: -; v_call: TRBV25-1; j_call: TRBJ1-3; cdr3_nt: TGTGCCAGCAGTGAATTAATAGGGGGTAGCTCTGGAAACACCATATATTTT; cdr3_aa: CASSELIGGSSGNTIYF
clone_size: -; d_call: TRBD1; v_call: TRBV2; j_call: TRBJ1-2; cdr3_nt: TGTGCCAGCAGTGGGACAGGGAACTATGGCTACACCTTC; cdr3_aa: CASSGTGNYGYTF
clone_size: -; d_call: -; v_call: TRBV2; j_call: TRBJ2-2; cdr3_nt: TGTGCCAGCAACAACAGGGCAACCGGGGAGCTGTTTTTT; cdr3_aa: CASNNRATGELFF
clone_size: once; d_call: TRBD1; v_call: TRBV18; j_call: TRBJ1-2; cdr3_nt: TGTGCCAGCTCCCCCGCAGGGGGCGGTGAGGGCTACACCTTC; cdr3_aa: CASSPAGGGEGYTF
clone_size: -; d_call: TRBD1; v_call: TRBV5-1; j_call: TRBJ1-2; cdr3_nt: TGCGCCAGCAGCCTTACAGGGGACTATGGCTACACCTTC; cdr3_aa: CASSLTGDYGYTF
clone_size: once; d_call: -; v_call: TRBV18; j_call: TRBJ1-4; cdr3_nt: TGTGCCAGCTCACGGGACCGGGACACAACTAATGAAAAACTGTTTTTT; cdr3_aa: CASSRDRDTTNEKLFF
clone_size: -; d_call: -; v_call: TRBV5-5; j_call: TRBJ2-1; cdr3_nt: TGTGCCAGCAGCTTGGGGCTAGAGACCTACAATGAGCAGTTCTTC; cdr3_aa: CASSLGLETYNEQFF
clone_size: -; d_call: TRBD1; v_call: TRBV2; j_call: TRBJ2-7; cdr3_nt: TGTGCCACCCAAGCACAGGGGAGATCCTACGAGCAGTACTTC; cdr3_aa: CATQAQGRSYEQYF
clone_size: -; d_call: -; v_call: TRBV6-6; j_call: TRBJ1-4; cdr3_nt: TGTGCCAGCAGTTACCTTAATGAAAAACTGTTTTTT; cdr3_aa: CASSYLNEKLFF
clone_size: -; d_call: TRBD2; v_call: TRBV5-6; j_call: TRBJ2-5; cdr3_nt: TGTGCCAGCAGCGCTTCCGGGACTACGGAGACCCAGTACTTC; cdr3_aa: CASSASGTTETQYF
clone_size: -; d_call: -; v_call: TRBV6-5; j_call: TRBJ1-5; cdr3_nt: TGTGCCAGCAGCGGGACACCGGATAGCAATCAGCCCCAGCATTTT; cdr3_aa: CASSGTPDSNQPQHF